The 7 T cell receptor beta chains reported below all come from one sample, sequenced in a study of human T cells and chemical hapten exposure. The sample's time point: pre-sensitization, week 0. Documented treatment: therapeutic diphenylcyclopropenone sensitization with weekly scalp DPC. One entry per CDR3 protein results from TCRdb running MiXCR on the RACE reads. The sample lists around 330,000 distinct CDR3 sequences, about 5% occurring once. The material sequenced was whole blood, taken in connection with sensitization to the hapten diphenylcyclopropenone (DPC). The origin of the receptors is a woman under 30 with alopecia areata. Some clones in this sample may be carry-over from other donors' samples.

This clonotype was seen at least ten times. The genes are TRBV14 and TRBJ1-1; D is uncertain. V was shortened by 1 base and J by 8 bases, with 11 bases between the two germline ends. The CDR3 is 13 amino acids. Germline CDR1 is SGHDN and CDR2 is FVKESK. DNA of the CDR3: TGTGCCAGCAGCCAAGTAAAGACTAGGGAAGCTTTCTTT. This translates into CASSQVKTREAFF.

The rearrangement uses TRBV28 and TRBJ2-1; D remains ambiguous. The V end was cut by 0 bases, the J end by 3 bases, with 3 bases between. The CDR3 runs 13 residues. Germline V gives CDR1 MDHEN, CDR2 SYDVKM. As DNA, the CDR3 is TGTGCCAGCAGTTTATGGGGCTACAATGAGCAGTTCTTC. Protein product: CASSLWGYNEQFF.

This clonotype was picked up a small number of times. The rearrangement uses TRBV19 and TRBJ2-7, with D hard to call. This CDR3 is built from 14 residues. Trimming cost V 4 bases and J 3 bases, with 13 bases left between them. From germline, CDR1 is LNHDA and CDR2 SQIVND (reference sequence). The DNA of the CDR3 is TGTGCCAGTAGTAGGAGCCGAAGGGACTACGAGCAGTACTTC. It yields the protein CASSRSRRDYEQYF.

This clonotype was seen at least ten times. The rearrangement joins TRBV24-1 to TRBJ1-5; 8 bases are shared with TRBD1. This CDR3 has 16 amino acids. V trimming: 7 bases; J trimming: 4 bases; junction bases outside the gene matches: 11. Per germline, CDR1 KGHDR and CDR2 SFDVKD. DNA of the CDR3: TGTGCCACCAGCGGGATTGGACAGGGCTATAATCAGCCCCAGCATTTT. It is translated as CATSGIGQGYNQPQHF.

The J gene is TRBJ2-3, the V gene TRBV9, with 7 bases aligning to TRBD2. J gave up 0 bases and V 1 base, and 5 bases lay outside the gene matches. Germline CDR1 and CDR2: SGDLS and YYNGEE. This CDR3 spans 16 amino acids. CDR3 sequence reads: CASSVFGGTSTDTQYF. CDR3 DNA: TGTGCCAGCAGCGTATTCGGGGGGACTAGCACAGATACGCAGTATTTT.

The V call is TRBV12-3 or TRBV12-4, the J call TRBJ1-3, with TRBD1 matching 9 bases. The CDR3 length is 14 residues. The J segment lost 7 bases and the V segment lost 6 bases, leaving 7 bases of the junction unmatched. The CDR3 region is CASSRTTGGNTIYF. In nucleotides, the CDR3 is TGTGCCAGCAGCCGAACGACAGGGGGTAACACCATATATTTT.

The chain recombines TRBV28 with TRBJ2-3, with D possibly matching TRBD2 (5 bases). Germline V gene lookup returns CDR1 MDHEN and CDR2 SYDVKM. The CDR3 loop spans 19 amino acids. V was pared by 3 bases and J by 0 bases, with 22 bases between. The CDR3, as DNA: TGTGCCAGCAGTTTCCAGCTTGAGGGCGGCGAGATTAGCACAGATACGCAGTATTTT. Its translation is CASSFQLEGGEISTDTQYF.